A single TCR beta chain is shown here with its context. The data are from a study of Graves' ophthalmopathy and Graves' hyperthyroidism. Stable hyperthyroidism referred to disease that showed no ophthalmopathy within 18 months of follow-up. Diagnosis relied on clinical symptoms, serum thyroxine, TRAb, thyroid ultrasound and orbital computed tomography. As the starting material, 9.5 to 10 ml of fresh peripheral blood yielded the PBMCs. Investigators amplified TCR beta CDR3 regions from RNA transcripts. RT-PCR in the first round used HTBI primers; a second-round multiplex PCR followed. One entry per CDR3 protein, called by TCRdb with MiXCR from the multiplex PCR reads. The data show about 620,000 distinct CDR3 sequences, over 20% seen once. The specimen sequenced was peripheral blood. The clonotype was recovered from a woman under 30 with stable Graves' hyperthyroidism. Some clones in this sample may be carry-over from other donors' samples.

The CDR3 sequence is CASSFGTKEYGYTF. CDR3 DNA: TGTGCCAGCAGTTTCGGGACCAAAGAGTATGGCTACACCTTC. The rearrangement uses TRBV12-3 or TRBV12-4 and TRBJ1-2; possibly TRBD1 for D (5 bases). The germline V and J ends were trimmed by 3 bases and 5 bases, with 13 bases remaining between them. CDR3 length: 14 residues.